These 21 T cell receptor beta chains came from one sample sequenced in a study of CD8 T cells in ankylosing spondylitis. In TCRdb, the 5' RACE reads were re-called with MiXCR into one record per CDR3 protein. This table holds 250,000 or so distinct CDR3 sequences, 15% to 20% found once. The source material was blood, either unsorted or a sorted T cell fraction (not recorded which). All receptors come from a male donor with ankylosing spondylitis or in good health (not recorded which).

This clonotype occurred a few times. This chain connects TRBV7-6 to TRBJ2-1; 7 nucleotides align to TRBD2. Germline trimming cut 5 bases from V and 3 bases from J; bases unmatched to any gene: 10. Germline CDR1 and CDR2: SGHVS and FNYEAQ. The CDR3 runs to 16 residues. The CDR3 coding sequence is TGTGCCAGCAGCCCCGTGGGCGGGGGAAACTACAATGAGCAGTTCTTC. It translates to CASSPVGGGNYNEQFF.

A few counts support this clonotype. The V gene is TRBV4-1, the J gene TRBJ2-1; D is perhaps TRBD1 (6 bases). V lost 0 bases and J lost 9, with 12 bases in between. The CDR3 has 14 residues. Germline CDR1 reads MGHRA; CDR2 reads YSYEKL. CDR3 DNA: TGCGCCAGCAGCCAAGAAGGCACCAGGGGTGAGCAGTTCTTC. As protein: CASSQEGTRGEQFF.

This chain connects TRBV3-1 to TRBJ2-3, with a weak D call TRBD2 (5 bases). This CDR3 comprises 12 residues. Trimming cost V 6 bases and J 6 bases, with 10 bases left between them. CDR1 is LGHDT, CDR2 YNNKEL, per germline (reference sequence). The CDR3 bases are TGTGCCAGCAGTCGAGCGGCGGATACGCAGTATTTT. Residues: CASSRAADTQYF.

This clonotype was picked up a small number of times. The chain joins TRBV6-5 to TRBJ2-5; 11 bases fit TRBD2. The junction had 7 bases not matched to a gene; V was cut back by 0 bases and J by 4 bases. The CDR3 runs 17 residues. The germline V gene has CDR1 MNHEY and CDR2 SVGAGI. The CDR3 sequence: CASSYSVAGGAGETQYF. CDR3 nucleotides: TGTGCCAGCAGTTACTCGGTAGCGGGAGGGGCGGGAGAGACCCAGTACTTC.

This clonotype has a handful of counts. The V gene is TRBV13, the J gene TRBJ1-3; D is unresolved. The V gene's germline CDR1 is PRHDT and CDR2 FYEKMQ (reference sequence). The CDR3 covers 15 residues. V was clipped by 0 bases and J by 0 bases, with 6 bases between them. CDR3: CASSLGHSSGNTIYF. The CDR3 nucleotides read TGTGCCAGCAGCTTAGGCCACAGCTCTGGAAACACCATATATTTT.

The rearrangement joins TRBV4-3 to TRBJ2-3; 8 bases agree with TRBD2. This CDR3 spans 16 amino acids. Trimming took 2 bases from V and 6 from J; bases not matched to a gene: 10. Germline CDR1 LGHNA, CDR2 YSLEER. For the CDR3, the DNA is TGCGCCAGCAGCCAAAGACTAGCGTCTGGATCGGATACGCAGTATTTT. It codes for CASSQRLASGSDTQYF.

This clonotype has just a few counts. The V and J genes are TRBV12-3 or TRBV12-4 and TRBJ2-1; D not certain. V was pared by 3 bases and J by 2 bases, with 11 bases between. The CDR3 length is 15 residues. The CDR3 region has the DNA TGTGCCAGCAGTTTGGGTGAGGCCACCTACAATGAGCAGTTCTTC. Protein: CASSLGEATYNEQFF.

This clonotype was detected a few times. The chain has TRBV5-1 and TRBJ2-1; 10 nucleotides match TRBD2. The CDR3 is 17 residues long. The trim removed 0 bases at V and 0 bases at J, leaving 3 bases unmatched. Germline assignment: CDR1 SGHRS and CDR2 YFSETQ. In DNA form, the CDR3 reads TGCGCCAGCAGCTTGGCGTCTAGCGGGAGCTCCTACAATGAGCAGTTCTTC. Translation: CASSLASSGSSYNEQFF.

In this sample, this clonotype turned up a few times. The V call is TRBV27, the J call TRBJ2-7, with 14 bases aligning to TRBD2. This CDR3 is built from 15 residues. Germline loops: CDR1 MNHEY, CDR2 SMNVEV (reference sequence). Losses at the gene ends were 9 bases for V and 3 bases for J; bases not matched to a gene: 7. The CDR3 protein is CASTGGTSGSYEQYF. CDR3 sequence (DNA): TGTGCCAGTACAGGGGGGACTAGCGGGAGCTACGAGCAGTACTTC.

The chain combines TRBV27 with TRBJ1-5; D ambiguous. The CDR3 has 15 residues. The germline V gene has CDR1 MNHEY and CDR2 SMNVEV (reference sequence). The V end lost 2 bases, the J end lost 1 base, and 9 bases lay between the germline ends. The CDR3 DNA reads TGTGCCAGCAGTTTAAACACCGGGAGCAATCAGCCCCAGCATTTT. It codes for CASSLNTGSNQPQHF.

The chain employs TRBV19 and TRBJ1-5; 11 bases match TRBD1. Trimming removed 3 bases from V and 7 bases from J; junction bases left unmatched: 5. The CDR3 length is 15 residues. Germline CDR1 LNHDA, CDR2 SQIVND (reference sequence). CDR3 in DNA: TGTGCCAGTAGTATGGGACAGGGGGTTCGGCAGCCCCAGCATTTT. Protein product: CASSMGQGVRQPQHF. Full variable domain (remainder filled in from reference TRBV19 and TRBJ1-5): DGGITQSPKYLFRKEGQNVTLSCEQNLNHDAMYWYRQDPGQGLRLIYYSQIVNDFQKGDIAEGYSVSREKKESFPLTVTSAQKNPTAFYLCASSMGQGVRQPQHFGDGTRLSIL.

This clonotype came up many times. This chain joins TRBV6-5 and TRBJ1-5, with D unresolved. Germline CDR1 reads MNHEY; CDR2 reads SVGAGI. V lost 0 bases and J 5 bases, leaving 11 bases between the germline ends. The CDR3 is 15 amino acids. CDR3 region: CASSYSIWEDQPQHF. Here the CDR3 DNA reads TGTGCCAGCAGTTACTCGATTTGGGAAGATCAGCCCCAGCATTTT.

This clonotype was recorded many times. The chain uses TRBV29-1 and TRBJ2-7; the D is unclear. Trimming stripped 7 bases from V and 4 bases from J, with 17 bases between. Germline-derived CDR1 and CDR2 are SQVTM and ANQGSEA. The CDR3 consists of 13 residues. CDR3 amino acids: CSASDGFAYEQYF. The DNA for the CDR3 is TGCAGCGCTTCAGACGGATTCGCGTACGAGCAGTACTTC.

This sequence joins TRBV27 and TRBJ2-3, with D unclear. Between the trimmed V and J ends, which lost 7 bases and 5 bases, there was a span of 13 bases. Germline V gives CDR1 MNHEY, CDR2 SMNVEV (reference sequence). CDR3 length equals 13 residues. The CDR3 sequence is CASTSLERDTQYF. CDR3 nucleotides: TGTGCCAGCACATCGTTGGAAAGAGATACGCAGTATTTT.

This clonotype was seen a handful of times. The chain employs TRBV19 and TRBJ2-1; D might be TRBD1 (5 bases). Germline lookup yields CDR1 LNHDA and CDR2 SQIVND (reference sequence). V was trimmed by 8 bases and J by 6 bases, leaving 17 bases between them. The CDR3 is made up of 14 amino acids. As DNA, the CDR3 is TGTGCCAGTCGTACGGCAGGGTCAATCAATGAGCAGTTCTTC. This sequence encodes CASRTAGSINEQFF.

J is TRBJ2-2 and V is TRBV6-5; 7 nucleotides line up with TRBD2. This CDR3 has 15 residues. The J segment lost 7 bases and the V segment lost 2 bases, leaving 7 bases of the junction unmatched. CDR1 is MNHEY, CDR2 SVGAGI, per germline. CDR3 coding DNA: TGTGCCAGCAGTTACGGGGCGGGAGAGATCGGGGAGCTGTTTTTT. Translating it yields CASSYGAGEIGELFF.

The rearrangement uses TRBV2 and TRBJ2-3; 14 bases map to TRBD2. CDR3 length equals 22 residues. Germline CDR1 and CDR2: SNHLY and FYNNEI. J was trimmed by 1 base and V by 5 bases; bases with no gene match: 20. The CDR3, as DNA: TGTGCCAGCAGTAAGCAGCACCCGGGACTAGCGGGAGAGTTAGGCGGCACAGATACGCAGTATTTT. This codes for CASSKQHPGLAGELGGTDTQYF.

The CDR3 DNA reads as TGTGCCAGCAGCTTACCGGGGGCGGGGTACGAGCAGTACTTC. Translation: CASSLPGAGYEQYF. The genes are TRBV7-9 and TRBJ2-7, with D possibly being TRBD1 or TRBD2 (6 bases each). Germline assignment: CDR1 SEHNR and CDR2 FQNEAQ (reference sequence). V lost 2 bases to trimming and J lost 4 bases, with 12 bases between them. This CDR3 spans 14 amino acids.

This clonotype was detected ten times or more. The chain has TRBV29-1 and TRBJ2-7; 9 bases map to TRBD2. Looked up from germline, CDR1 is SQVTM and CDR2 is ANQGSEA. The V gene end was trimmed by 6 bases and the J gene end by 5 bases; junction bases not matched to a gene: 8. CDR3 length: 13 amino acids. The CDR3: CSVYSGSRNEQYF. The CDR3 DNA is TGCAGCGTATATAGCGGGAGCCGTAACGAGCAGTACTTC.

The chain carries TRBV25-1 and TRBJ2-3, with 9 bases matching TRBD1. The V gene's germline CDR1 is MGHDK and CDR2 SYGVNS. The CDR3 contains 15 residues. J lost 4 bases, V lost 4 bases, and 6 bases had no gene match. CDR3 in amino acids: CASSVWTGDPDTQYF. The CDR3 nucleotides are TGTGCCAGCAGTGTATGGACAGGGGACCCAGATACGCAGTATTTT.

The chain is built from TRBV3-1 and TRBJ2-1; TRBD2 matches at 8 bases. The V segment lost 1 base and the J segment 0 bases; nucleotides outside the gene matches: 5. This CDR3 has 17 amino acids. Germline V lookup: CDR1 LGHDT, CDR2 YNNKEL (reference sequence). CDR3 nucleotides: TGTGCCAGCAGCCAAGTTGCCGGGAGGGCCTCCTACAATGAGCAGTTCTTC. Translating gives CASSQVAGRASYNEQFF.